This T cell receptor (beta chain) stems from a study of blood T cell repertoires in COVID-19 (TCRdb year 2020). Looking at the study overall: Samples covering the acute and convalescent phases of COVID-19 were provided by collaborators in the United States, Italy and Spain. The prospective study material was composed of cDNA or gDNA derived from T cells, B-cell-depleted T cells, or PBMCs. The dataset comprised deeply sampled blood TCRbeta repertoires from subjects exposed to, actively infected with, or recovered from COVID-19. The repertoires were made available in a free public database intended to serve as a resource for research on the immune response to SARS-CoV-2. The samples were drawn from the first 160 participants of the ongoing ImmuneRACE study and from 950 to 1,500 subjects provided by 6 global collaborators. Sample metadata almost always included a de-identified subject ID, COVID-19 status, age in years and sex. HLA class I and class II types, where available, came from metadata supplied by the sample provider rather than from assay-based typing. Broad study findings and their caveats: The quantity of clinical and demographic metadata differed by source and by participant and was supplied without curation.

About this clone: This receptor's antigen is unknown. No base qualities exist here, and no much larger clone lies one base off it.

TCRbeta CDR3 regions were amplified from genomic DNA by means of the immunoSEQ Assay, a bias-controlled multiplex PCR. Per the source publication's procedure: Within the assay, amplification of reference gene primers was used to estimate how many nucleated cells each sample contained. To quantify the absolute abundance of each unique TCRbeta CDR3 rearrangement, sequence reads were collapsed and filtered. Productive Simpson clonality was computed per sample as the square root of Simpson's diversity index over productive rearrangements. Imported from immuneACCESS, the table was reduced by TCRdb to in-frame sequences with V and J called. These copies leave out some clones; in studies compared against another copy, an unresolved V gene accounts for under half, and the cause of the remainder is not known. V and J calls and clone size follow that table, whereas D and trimming were derived from the DNA. Present in this sample are 250,000 to 300,000 clones, 80% to 90% of which were seen just once. Roughly 4.5% of the sample is held by the ten biggest clonotypes.

Relative to germline, V is 0 bases shorter and J is 1 base shorter, with 3 bases between their ends. CDR1 and CDR2, looked up from the germline V gene (reference sequence), are LGHDT and YNNKEL. Inclusive of the bounding cysteine and phenylalanine, the CDR3 is 13 residues long. The only DNA kept is the CDR3, 39 bases in frame from the first base. Another Seattle source contributed samples from volunteer blood donors who had recovered from COVID-19. Whole blood was collected in K2EDTA tubes by collaborating institutions according to the institutions' own protocols. Collaborator samples were shipped for TCRbeta analysis as frozen whole blood, isolated PBMCs, or DNA extracted from either sample type.

The rearranged segments are TRBV3-1 (or the pseudogene TRBV3-2) and TRBJ2-5; no D segment can be confidently identified. The clonotype was recovered from a woman in her forties who had recovered from COVID-19. The source material was peripheral blood. The sequenced DNA: TGTGCCAGCAGCCAAGACAGCCAAGAGACCCAGTACTTC. This yields the protein CASSQDSQETQYF.